The 27 T cell receptor beta chains presented below share a single source sample, sequenced in a study of Graves' ophthalmopathy and Graves' hyperthyroidism. TCR beta CDR3 regions were amplified from RNA transcripts. An opening RT-PCR round employed HTBI primers and preceded a second-round multiplex PCR. TCRdb reanalysed the multiplex PCR reads using MiXCR and keeps one entry per CDR3 protein. The profile shows roughly 1.1 million distinct CDR3 sequences, 35% to 45% of them singletons. The sample was peripheral blood or thyroid tissue (not recorded which). Source of these receptors: an adult man with Graves' hyperthyroidism.

This clonotype was observed a handful of times. The V gene is TRBV7-9, the J gene TRBJ1-2; TRBD1 might be the D (6 bases). V lost 2 bases and J lost 3, with 22 bases in between. From germline, CDR1 is SEHNR and CDR2 FQNEAQ (reference sequence). CDR3 length equals 18 residues. DNA for the CDR3: TGTGCCAGCAGCTTACGAATGGTCAGGGGTGGTACCCACTATGGCTACACCTTC. Residues: CASSLRMVRGGTHYGYTF.

In the case of this clonotype: In this CDR3 the conserved last residue, phenylalanine or tryptophan, is missing, so a read error is likely. The chain employs TRBV6-1 and TRBJ1-1; D gene uncertain. Germline V CDR1 and CDR2: MNHNS, SASEGT. The V end lost 4 bases, the J end lost 0 bases, and 9 bases lay between the germline ends. CDR3 length: 14 amino acids. The CDR3: CASSGLRMNTEAFL. DNA of the CDR3: TGTGCCAGCAGTGGCCTGAGGATGAACACTGAAGCTTTCCTT.

The chain couples TRBV10-3 to TRBJ1-5; 9 nucleotides align to TRBD1. The CDR3 is made up of 16 amino acids. J lost 2 bases, V lost 3 bases, and 5 bases had no gene match. Germline CDR1 ENHRY, CDR2 SYGVKD. The chain's CDR3 is CAISDDRGLGNQPQHF. DNA of the CDR3: TGTGCCATCAGTGATGACAGGGGGTTGGGCAATCAGCCCCAGCATTTT.

This clonotype was observed many times. The V call is TRBV7-9, the J call TRBJ2-7, with D perhaps TRBD2 (6 bases). CDR3 size: 17 residues. V was cut by 1 base and J by 7 bases, with 23 bases left in between. Germline assignment: CDR1 SEHNR and CDR2 FQNEAQ (reference sequence). As DNA, the CDR3 is TGTGCCAGCAGCTTAGACGGTTGGCGGGGTTGCCCAGGGGAGCAGTACTTC. Translated, it gives CASSLDGWRGCPGEQYF. Full variable domain (missing parts from reference TRBV7-9 and TRBJ2-7): DTGVSQNPRHKITKRGQNVTFRCDPISEHNRLYWYRQTLGQGPEFLTYFQNEAQLEKSRLLSDRFSAERPKGSFSTLEIQRTEQGDSAMYLCASSLDGWRGCPGEQYFGPGTRLTVT.

The chain links TRBV9 to TRBJ1-1; 8 bases fit TRBD1. The CDR3 has 18 amino acids. Trimming removed 2 bases from V and 1 base from J; junction bases left unmatched: 13. Germline V gene sequence: CDR1 SGDLS, CDR2 YYNGEE. The CDR3 DNA is TGTGCCAGCAGCGTGGGGCCAGGGGGCTCCTTTAAGAACACTGAAGCTTTCTTT. As protein: CASSVGPGGSFKNTEAFF.

In the case of this clonotype: Because it lacks the conserved phenylalanine or tryptophan at the end, this CDR3 is likely a read error. No DNA is shown, since the ends of the CDR3 on it are uncertain; the CDR3 is the one TCRdb lists. J is TRBJ2-5 and V is TRBV7-9; TRBD2 reflects the table's D call only, with no check against the DNA. The CDR3 comprises 9 residues, both ends counted. The germline CDR1 and CDR2 sequences are SEHNR and FQNEAQ (reference sequence). CDR3 sequence: CASSLAATS.

This clonotype was seen at least ten times. The V call is TRBV10-3, the J call TRBJ2-5; a weak D match, TRBD2 (5 bases). CDR3 length: 13 residues. Germline lookup yields CDR1 ENHRY and CDR2 SYGVKD. Trimming stripped 6 bases from V and 8 bases from J, with 16 bases between. The CDR3 loop is CAISARAAGTQYF. CDR3 bases: TGTGCCATCAGCGCGAGGGCCGCAGGTACCCAGTACTTC.

In this sample, this clonotype turned up many times. The chain employs TRBV28 and TRBJ1-2; unclear D gene. Germline CDR1 MDHEN, CDR2 SYDVKM. Trimming took off 7 bases at V and 2 bases at J, with 11 bases between the two ends. The CDR3 length is 13 residues. In DNA form, the CDR3 reads TGTGCCAGCAAAGGACCGTTGAACTATGGCTACACCTTC. This sequence encodes CASKGPLNYGYTF.

The chain has TRBV15 and TRBJ2-7; D gene unclear. Germline lookup yields CDR1 LNHNV and CDR2 YYDKDF (reference sequence). V was clipped by 3 bases and J by 1 base, with 10 bases between them. This CDR3 contains 14 residues. The CDR3 loop reads CATSRITESYEQYF. CDR3 in DNA: TGTGCCACCAGCAGGATAACAGAGTCCTACGAGCAGTACTTC.

V gene TRBV5-4 combines with J gene TRBJ1-5, with 10 bases matching TRBD1. This CDR3 has 15 residues. With 1 base clipped from V and 7 bases from J, the junction kept 5 bases outside the gene matches. The germline CDR1 and CDR2 sequences are SGHNT and YYREEE (reference sequence). This CDR3 is CASSLWDRGSQPQHF. The CDR3 DNA follows: TGTGCCAGCAGCTTGTGGGACAGGGGATCGCAGCCCCAGCATTTT.

This clonotype was recorded many times. J is TRBJ2-5 and V is TRBV2, with D maybe TRBD2 (5 bases). Trimming cost V 7 bases and J 3 bases, with 18 bases left between them. The CDR3 sequence is 15 residues long. From germline, CDR1 is SNHLY and CDR2 FYNNEI. The CDR3 DNA follows: TGTGCCAGCACCGAACCCGGGGTCGGAAAAGAGACCCAGTACTTC. Amino acid sequence: CASTEPGVGKETQYF. The whole variable domain, remainder taken from reference TRBV2 and TRBJ2-5, is EPEVTQTPSHQVTQMGQEVILRCVPISNHLYFYWYRQILGQKVEFLVSFYNNEISEKSEIFDDQFSVERPDGSNFTLKIRSTKLEDSAMYFCASTEPGVGKETQYFGPGTRLLVL.

As concerns this clonotype: One end of the junction fails to match germline, which may point to a read error. The rearrangement links TRBV19 to TRBJ2-7; TRBD2 aligns across 7 bases. The germline V gene encodes CDR1 LNHDA and CDR2 SQIVND (reference sequence). The CDR3 covers 17 residues. CDR3 sequence (DNA): TGTGCCAGCAGTTTATGGGGGGGGTCCCGGGACGCTTACGGGCAGTACTTC. Residues: CASSLWGGSRDAYGQYF.

V is TRBV7-9 and J is TRBJ1-2, with a weak D call TRBD1 (6 bases). Germline-derived CDR1 and CDR2 are SEHNR and FQNEAQ (reference sequence). The CDR3 extends over 15 amino acids. V was clipped by 5 bases and J by 4 bases, with 17 bases between them. The CDR3 loop reads CASSQRQETIYGYTF. In nucleotides, the CDR3 is TGTGCCAGCAGCCAACGACAGGAGACGATCTATGGCTACACCTTC.

This clonotype was counted a few times. The V call is TRBV27, the J call TRBJ1-2, with TRBD1 identical over 9 bases. The CDR3 is 13 residues long. Trimming took 8 bases from V and 1 from J; bases not matched to a gene: 2. Germline V gene lookup returns CDR1 MNHEY and CDR2 SMNVEV (reference sequence). CDR3 loop: CASRDRDNYGYTF. In DNA, the CDR3 is TGTGCCAGCCGGGACAGGGATAACTATGGCTACACCTTC.

The genes are TRBV20-1 and TRBJ1-1; D is unresolved. V was clipped by 1 base and J by 6 bases, with 9 bases between them. The CDR3 loop spans 12 amino acids. From germline, CDR1 is DFQATT and CDR2 SNEGSKA (reference sequence). The CDR3 DNA reads as TGCAGTGCTAGAGCGGGAGGGCCTGAAGCTTTCTTT. It specifies CSARAGGPEAFF.

At least ten counts were recorded for this clonotype. V is TRBV7-9 and J is TRBJ1-4; D remains ambiguous. Germline V lookup: CDR1 SEHNR, CDR2 FQNEAQ (reference sequence). There are 16 residues in the CDR3. The V gene lost 4 bases and the J gene lost 8 bases, with 20 bases spanning the gap. The DNA of the CDR3 is TGTGCCAGCAGCTCCGCGGCGGGGAAGGATTGGGAAAAACTGTTTTTT. Protein sequence: CASSSAAGKDWEKLFF. Complete variable domain (other parts from reference TRBV7-9 and TRBJ1-4): DTGVSQNPRHKITKRGQNVTFRCDPISEHNRLYWYRQTLGQGPEFLTYFQNEAQLEKSRLLSDRFSAERPKGSFSTLEIQRTEQGDSAMYLCASSSAAGKDWEKLFFGSGTQLSVL.

The chain couples TRBV7-9 to TRBJ2-5; 10 bases are shared with TRBD2. V lost 5 bases and J lost 0; bases outside the gene matches: 9. The germline CDR1 and CDR2 sequences are SEHNR and FQNEAQ (reference sequence). The CDR3 runs 17 residues. The CDR3 nucleotides are TGTGCCAGCAGCCCTCTACTAGCGGGGATGTACCAAGAGACCCAGTACTTC. Amino acids: CASSPLLAGMYQETQYF.

The chain carries TRBV28 and TRBJ2-7; TRBD2 aligns across 7 bases. V was clipped by 5 bases and J by 0 bases; unmatched bases: 7. This CDR3 has 15 amino acids. CDR1 is MDHEN and CDR2 is SYDVKM in the germline V gene. This CDR3 reads CASSTASGTSYEQYF. DNA for the CDR3: TGTGCCAGCAGTACCGCTAGCGGAACCTCCTACGAGCAGTACTTC.

The rearrangement links TRBV7-2 to TRBJ1-5; 10 bases match TRBD1. The germline V gene encodes CDR1 SGHTA and CDR2 FQGNSA. This CDR3 has 14 amino acids. V lost 8 bases, J lost 9 bases, and 10 bases stayed unmatched. Here the CDR3 reads CASWGQGPGWPQHF. DNA for the CDR3: TGTGCCAGCTGGGGACAGGGGCCTGGATGGCCCCAGCATTTT.

This clonotype occurred many times. CDR3 DNA sequence: TGTGCCAGCAGCCGGACAGGGGAACGTCAGCCCCAGCATTTT. It encodes CASSRTGERQPQHF. V usage is TRBV7-8 and J usage is TRBJ1-5; 9 bases match TRBD1. This CDR3 comprises 14 residues. Germline lookup yields CDR1 SGHVS and CDR2 FQNEAQ. V was pared by 5 bases and J by 6 bases, with 5 bases of the junction left unmatched.

J is TRBJ1-5 and V is TRBV19, with TRBD1 identical over 7 bases. Trimming took 3 bases from V and 6 from J; bases not matched to a gene: 8. The CDR3 length is 15 residues. Germline V gene data show CDR1 as LNHDA and CDR2 as SQIVND (reference sequence). CDR3 sequence (DNA): TGTGCCAGTAGTATCGAGGGGGCGGTGGTTCAGCCCCAGCATTTT. Translated, it gives CASSIEGAVVQPQHF.

This clonotype was seen more than once but under ten times. The V gene is TRBV4-3, the J gene TRBJ1-2; D might be TRBD1 (6 bases). The CDR3 is made up of 14 amino acids. The V gene lost 3 bases and the J gene lost 7 bases, with 15 bases spanning the gap. In germline, CDR1 is LGHNA, CDR2 YSLEER. As DNA, the CDR3 is TGCGCCAGCAGCCAGAGCAGGGGATCGGGTGGCTACACCTTC. It is translated as CASSQSRGSGGYTF.

The chain has TRBV10-2 and TRBJ2-5; D remains unclear. The CDR3 is made up of 15 amino acids. V was shortened by 0 bases and J by 5 bases, with 13 bases between the two germline ends. Germline V gene sequence: CDR1 WSHSY, CDR2 SAAADI. The CDR3 bases are TGCGCCAGCAGTGAGTCGCTGGGTACCACCGAGACCCAGTACTTC. The encoded protein is CASSESLGTTETQYF.

This clonotype was seen a few times. The V gene is TRBV5-6, the J gene TRBJ1-4, with 9 bases fitting TRBD1. This CDR3 spans 15 amino acids. CDR1 is SGHDT and CDR2 is YYEEEE in the germline V gene. Unmatched junction bases numbered 9, after V lost 7 bases and J lost 5 bases. CDR3 nucleotide sequence: TGTGCCAGCGCCACCCTGGACAGGGGAAATGAAAAACTGTTTTTT. It translates to CASATLDRGNEKLFF.

The table lists this clonotype with a few counts. The chain is built from TRBV2 and TRBJ1-2, with D perhaps matching TRBD1 (6 bases). Germline V lookup: CDR1 SNHLY, CDR2 FYNNEI. There are 14 residues in the CDR3. V dropped 7 bases and J dropped 6 bases, with 18 bases sitting between them. CDR3 protein: CASTKDRRGHGYTF. CDR3 in DNA: TGTGCCAGCACCAAGGACAGAAGAGGACATGGCTACACCTTC.

V is TRBV7-9 and J is TRBJ2-2; D is possibly TRBD1 (5 bases). CDR1 and CDR2 from the germline V gene are SEHNR and FQNEAQ (reference sequence). The CDR3 has 20 residues. The V end was cut by 3 bases, the J end by 2 bases, with 25 bases between. The CDR3 region is CASSFARLRESYPNTGELFF. CDR3 DNA: TGTGCCAGCAGCTTCGCTCGCCTCAGGGAATCTTACCCCAACACCGGGGAGCTGTTTTTT. The full variable domain, completed using reference TRBV7-9 and TRBJ2-2, is DTGVSQNPRHKITKRGQNVTFRCDPISEHNRLYWYRQTLGQGPEFLTYFQNEAQLEKSRLLSDRFSAERPKGSFSTLEIQRTEQGDSAMYLCASSFARLRESYPNTGELFFGEGSRLTVL.

The chain links TRBV10-3 to TRBJ1-2; 9 positions agree with TRBD1. The CDR3 is 15 residues long. Germline V CDR1 and CDR2: ENHRY, SYGVKD. V lost 4 bases and J lost 6; bases outside the gene matches: 9. The CDR3 DNA is TGTGCCATCAGTGGGGGGACAGGGTCCAACCATGGCTACACCTTC. Protein: CAISGGTGSNHGYTF.